This TCR beta chain is from a study of T cell repertoires in cytomegalovirus infection. As for the study in general: From public TCR beta signatures came an indication of both CMV infection and matching HLA type. Study results and caveats: Individuals carrying CMV plus the relevant HLA were identified by cumulative frequency of public TCR beta families. The ex vivo response was dominated by HLA-C-restricted CMV-specific TCR beta clonotypes.

From the reads, TCRdb called clonotypes with MiXCR, one entry per CDR3 protein. The sample has approximately 250,000 distinct CDR3 sequences, roughly 6.5% seen once. This clonotype was seen a few times. No antigen is known for it. After removal of 4 bases from V and 9 bases from J, the junction contained 13 bases not matched to a gene. The germline V gene has CDR1 LGHNA and CDR2 YSLEER. This CDR3 has 16 amino acids. This chain joins TRBV4-3 and TRBJ2-1; 9 bases are a match to TRBD2. Sequenced material: PBMCs. The TCR was taken from a human donor in good health (CMV status not recorded). Some clones in this sample may be carry-over from other donors' samples. This CDR3 is CASSRRGGADIGEQFF. CDR3 nucleotide sequence: TGCGCCAGCAGCCGCCGCGGGGGGGCCGATATCGGTGAGCAGTTCTTC.